These 32 T cell receptor beta chains share one sample of origin, sequenced in a study of shared clonotypes between healthy human individuals. TCRdb's copy holds only in-frame clones and misses some; the assay was immunoSEQ multiplex PCR. The table records 950,000 to 1,100,000 clones, under 80% of them present only once. The sequenced sample was memory CD4+ T cells sorted from blood. The subset here: CD45RA-negative fraction. The receptors here all came from a man aged 18 to 29 in good health.

The V call is TRBV2, the J call TRBJ2-7; a weak D match, TRBD1 (6 bases). Trimming took 4 bases from V and 3 from J, leaving 10 bases between them. Germline V lookup: CDR1 SNHLY, CDR2 FYNNEI. The CDR3 is 13 amino acids. CDR3 amino acids: CASSGGRGYEQYF. The CDR3 DNA follows: TGTGCCAGCAGTGGGGGCAGGGGCTACGAGCAGTACTTC.

The CDR3: CACPPGGRSTGELFF. In DNA form, the CDR3 reads TGTGCCTGCCCTCCGGGGGGGCGTAGCACCGGGGAGCTGTTTTTT. The chain uses TRBV30 and TRBJ2-2, with 8 bases that match TRBD2. Unmatched junction bases numbered 10, after V lost 6 bases and J lost 4 bases. The CDR3 extends over 15 amino acids. Germline values: CDR1 GTSNPN, CDR2 SVGIG (reference sequence).

V is TRBV2 and J is TRBJ2-7; 8 nucleotides match TRBD2. The CDR3 contains 12 residues. The V gene end was trimmed by 7 bases and the J gene end by 2 bases; junction bases not matched to a gene: 1. Germline V gene lookup returns CDR1 SNHLY and CDR2 FYNNEI. This chain's CDR3 is CASTGLAYEQYF. Here the CDR3 DNA reads TGTGCCAGCACGGGACTAGCCTACGAGCAGTACTTC.

Comments on this clone: This sample includes further DNA sequences coding for the same CDR3. The CDR3 DNA reads TGTGCCAGCAGCTCCCGGGGAGTCTACGGCTACACCTTC. This sequence encodes CASSSRGVYGYTF. The V gene is TRBV27, the J gene TRBJ1-2; D gene ambiguous. V gave up 6 bases and J gave up 8 bases, with 16 bases separating them. The CDR3 consists of 13 residues. The germline V gene has CDR1 MNHEY and CDR2 SMNVEV (reference sequence).

The chain uses TRBV19 and TRBJ2-7; D is perhaps TRBD1 or TRBD2 (5 bases each). V dropped 4 bases and J dropped 0 bases, with 22 bases sitting between them. CDR3 length: 18 amino acids. Germline V gene data show CDR1 as LNHDA and CDR2 as SQIVND (reference sequence). The CDR3 DNA reads as TGTGCCAGTAGTACGAGATGGGCCGGGACCCTTTCCTCCTACGAGCAGTACTTC. Protein sequence: CASSTRWAGTLSSYEQYF.

V usage is TRBV10-1 and J usage is TRBJ2-3; D uncertain. The germline gives CDR1 WNHNN, CDR2 SYGVQD (reference sequence). Trimming pared 2 bases from V and 11 bases from J, leaving 20 bases between. This CDR3 contains 15 residues. The CDR3 region is CASSEDSSPTVRQYF. CDR3 sequence (DNA): TGCGCCAGCAGTGAGGACTCTTCTCCTACGGTTAGGCAGTATTTT.

V and J are TRBV7-2 and TRBJ1-2; D gene unclear. Per germline, CDR1 SGHTA and CDR2 FQGNSA. CDR3 length: 14 amino acids. V lost 5 bases and J lost 1, with 11 bases in between. CDR3 sequence reads: CASSPPIGNYGYTF. The DNA of the CDR3 is TGTGCCAGCAGCCCTCCGATCGGTAACTATGGCTACACCTTC.

Of note for this clone: This could be a read error, since a much larger clone is one nucleotide away. This sequence joins TRBV9 and TRBJ1-2; 7 bases line up with TRBD1. Per the germline V gene, CDR1 is SGDLS and CDR2 is YYNGEE. The CDR3 has 12 amino acids. Trimming at V came to 3 bases and at J to 4 bases, leaving 0 bases not matched to a gene. The CDR3: CASSAGGYGYTF. The CDR3, as DNA: TGTGCCAGCAGCGCAGGGGGCTATGGCTACACCTTC.

The CDR3, as DNA: TGTGCCAGCAGCTTGGAGACAGTTTACGAGCAGTACTTC. Encoded protein: CASSLETVYEQYF. The genes are TRBV11-2 and TRBJ2-7; possibly TRBD1 for D (5 bases). The ends were cut back, 3 bases at V and 4 bases at J, with 10 bases in the middle. CDR1 SGHAT and CDR2 FQNNGV come from the germline V gene. The CDR3 has 13 residues. The full variable domain, with the rest looked up from reference TRBV11-2 and TRBJ2-7, is EAGVAQSPRYKIIEKRQSVAFWCNPISGHATLYWYQQILGQGPKLLIQFQNNGVVDDSQLPKDRFSAERLKGVDSTLKIQPAKLEDSAVYLCASSLETVYEQYFGPGTRLTVT.

About this clone: It differs at one base from a far larger clone, so likely a read error. Here the CDR3 reads CASSLGGSSGSYEQYF. CDR3 bases: TGTGCCAGCAGCTTGGGGGGGTCTAGCGGGAGCTACGAGCAGTACTTC. The gene calls are TRBV5-4 and TRBJ2-7, with 10 bases matching TRBD2. The CDR3 loop spans 16 amino acids. The ends lost 0 bases at V and 3 bases at J; junction bases unmatched: 6. Per germline, CDR1 SGHNT and CDR2 YYREEE (reference sequence).

This chain links TRBV6-6 with TRBJ2-5; TRBD1 aligns across 7 bases. The CDR3 loop spans 13 amino acids. After removal of 4 bases from V and 11 bases from J, the junction contained 10 bases not matched to a gene. Germline V CDR1 and CDR2: MNHNY, SVGAGI (reference sequence). CDR3 DNA sequence: TGTGCCAGCAGTTCACAGGGGTCCGGGGAGCAGTACTTC. The encoded protein is CASSSQGSGEQYF.

This chain links TRBV7-2 with TRBJ2-3, with D uncertain. CDR3 size: 11 residues. Germline loops: CDR1 SGHTA, CDR2 FQGNSA. Trimming removed 5 bases from V and 3 bases from J, with 3 bases in between. CDR3 sequence (DNA): TGTGCCAGCAGCAATACAGATACGCAGTATTTT. Amino acid sequence: CASSNTDTQYF.

The chain recombines TRBV6-6 with TRBJ1-2; D gene uncertain. The CDR3 extends over 13 amino acids. From germline, CDR1 is MNHNY and CDR2 SVGAGI (reference sequence). V dropped 6 bases and J dropped 0 bases, with 8 bases sitting between them. The CDR3 sequence: CASSQEPNYGYTF. The CDR3, as DNA: TGTGCCAGCAGCCAAGAACCTAACTATGGCTACACCTTC.

The rearrangement joins TRBV23-1 to TRBJ2-7; tentative D call: TRBD2 (6 bases). TRBV23-1 has ORF status, its function being uncertain. CDR3 length: 16 residues. V was cut by 0 bases and J by 3 bases, with 15 bases left in between. CDR3 DNA: TGCGCCAGCAGTCAATCCCGTACTAGCTCGAGCTACGAGCAGTACTTC. Its translation: CASSQSRTSSSYEQYF.

This chain joins TRBV7-2 and TRBJ2-1; 7 bases match TRBD2. Trimming took 2 bases from V and 5 from J; bases not matched to a gene: 6. Germline CDR1 and CDR2: SGHTA and FQGNSA. The CDR3 contains 15 residues. The CDR3 DNA reads as TGTGCCAGCAGCTTAACCTCTAGCGGCCACAATGAGCAGTTCTTC. It yields the protein CASSLTSSGHNEQFF.

A single count supports this clone. This rearrangement joins TRBV6-1 to TRBJ1-2; D not resolved. The CDR3 is 14 residues long. The germline V gene has CDR1 MNHNS and CDR2 SASEGT. Trimming left V 6 bases short and J 1 base short, with 12 bases between. The CDR3 here is CASRLTGSNYGYTF. CDR3 in DNA: TGTGCCAGCAGACTAACCGGGAGTAACTATGGCTACACCTTC.

This clone showed up just once. The gene calls are TRBV5-1 and TRBJ2-7; D not resolved. The CDR3 is made up of 13 amino acids. Per germline, CDR1 SGHRS and CDR2 YFSETQ. Trimming removed 5 bases from V and 7 bases from J, with 16 bases in between. The CDR3 DNA sequence: TGCGCCAGCAGTAATGACCGTTGGGATGAGCAGTACTTC. Translating it yields CASSNDRWDEQYF.

This clone was recorded only once. In DNA form, the CDR3 reads TGCGCCAGCCGTGGGGGGACCACCGGGGAGCTGTTTTTT. It specifies CASRGGTTGELFF. The chain recombines TRBV5-1 with TRBJ2-2, with D perhaps TRBD2 (6 bases). The CDR3 has 13 residues. CDR1 and CDR2 (germline): SGHRS, YFSETQ. Trimming removed 7 bases at V and 4 bases at J, with 11 bases between.

This clone has only one observation. The chain couples TRBV5-6 to TRBJ1-5; D may be TRBD1 (5 bases). The CDR3 totals 15 residues. The germline V and J ends were trimmed by 4 bases and 4 bases, with 15 bases remaining between them. Germline V CDR1 and CDR2: SGHDT, YYEEEE. The chain's CDR3 is CASSRKRGGNQPQHF. As DNA, the CDR3 is TGTGCCAGCAGCAGAAAAAGGGGAGGGAATCAGCCCCAGCATTTT.

The J gene is TRBJ1-5, the V gene TRBV18; 9 bases map to TRBD1. The germline gives CDR1 KGHSH, CDR2 LQKENI. With 2 bases clipped from V and 4 bases from J, the junction kept 9 bases outside the gene matches. The CDR3 has 17 amino acids. CDR3 region: CASSPGQPGQGNQPQHF. The CDR3 DNA is TGTGCCAGCTCACCAGGGCAGCCGGGACAGGGAAATCAGCCCCAGCATTTT.

The CDR3 sequence: CASSALAGDTGELFF. Here the CDR3 DNA reads TGTGCCAGCAGCGCCCTAGCGGGAGACACCGGGGAGCTGTTTTTT. The gene calls are TRBV9 and TRBJ2-2; TRBD2 matches 10 bases. CDR3 length: 15 amino acids. Germline V gene sequence: CDR1 SGDLS, CDR2 YYNGEE. Trimming at V came to 3 bases and at J to 3 bases, leaving 2 bases not matched to a gene.

The rearrangement joins TRBV7-2 to TRBJ1-1; D is unclear. Trimming pared 3 bases from V and 3 bases from J, leaving 8 bases between. Germline loops: CDR1 SGHTA, CDR2 FQGNSA. CDR3 length: 13 amino acids. The CDR3 DNA follows: TGTGCCAGCAGCTTTACTGCGGACACTGAAGCTTTCTTT. Protein sequence: CASSFTADTEAFF. Full variable domain (rest looked up from reference TRBV7-2 and TRBJ1-1): GAGVSQSPSNKVTEKGKDVELRCDPISGHTALYWYRQSLGQGLEFLIYFQGNSAPDKSGLPSDRFSAERTGGSVSTLTIQRTQQEDSAVYLCASSFTADTEAFFGQGTRLTVV.

The rearrangement uses TRBV6-1 and TRBJ1-2, with D tentatively TRBD1 (5 bases). The CDR3 is 15 residues long. The V end was cut by 2 bases, the J end by 8 bases, with 18 bases between. CDR1 is MNHNS and CDR2 is SASEGT in the germline V gene. The CDR3 is CASSEFSGLRGGYTF. The CDR3, as DNA: TGTGCCAGCAGTGAATTTTCAGGGCTTCGAGGGGGCTACACCTTC.

This clone was seen a handful of times. The chain employs TRBV5-1 and TRBJ2-5; D may be TRBD2 (6 bases). The CDR3 is 16 residues long. V was pared by 0 bases and J by 5 bases, with 17 bases between. Germline V gene sequence: CDR1 SGHRS, CDR2 YFSETQ. The CDR3 DNA is TGCGCCAGCAGCTTGGGCGGGGACCGGGCGGCGGAGACCCAGTACTTC. This encodes CASSLGGDRAAETQYF.

This clone appeared a single time. Within the sample, other DNA sequences also encode this same CDR3. This chain uses TRBV6-5 with TRBJ1-1, with D unresolved. Trimming took 3 bases from V and 4 from J, leaving 9 bases between them. The germline CDR1 and CDR2 sequences are MNHEY and SVGAGI. The length of the CDR3 is 13 residues. The CDR3 region is CASSYLGSTEAFF. The CDR3 DNA is TGTGCCAGCAGTTATTTGGGGAGCACTGAAGCTTTCTTT.

The rearrangement joins TRBV2 to TRBJ2-1; D is perhaps TRBD1 or TRBD2 (5 bases each). The length of the CDR3 is 13 residues. Between the trimmed V and J ends, which lost 8 bases and 2 bases, there was a span of 10 bases. CDR1 and CDR2 (germline): SNHLY, FYNNEI. The CDR3 sequence is CASVGTPYNEQFF. In nucleotides, the CDR3 is TGTGCCAGCGTGGGGACCCCCTACAATGAGCAGTTCTTC.

To note about this clone: Other DNA variants within this sample encode the same CDR3. This chain connects TRBV7-9 to TRBJ1-3; no definite D call. Trimming stripped 2 bases from V and 0 bases from J, with 8 bases between. This CDR3 region has 15 residues. CDR1 and CDR2 (germline): SEHNR, FQNEAQ (reference sequence). The CDR3 DNA reads as TGTGCCAGCAGCTTACGCGGGGACTCTGGAAACACCATATATTTT. Residues: CASSLRGDSGNTIYF.

The chain is built from TRBV28 and TRBJ1-1; no definite D call. This CDR3 comprises 16 residues. V dropped 4 bases and J dropped 0 bases, with 15 bases sitting between them. Germline V gene data show CDR1 as MDHEN and CDR2 as SYDVKM. In nucleotides, the CDR3 is TGTGCCAGCAGTTCCCTCGTACCGACTTTGAACACTGAAGCTTTCTTT. It is translated as CASSSLVPTLNTEAFF. Filled out from reference TRBV28 and TRBJ1-1, the complete variable domain reads DVKVTQSSRYLVKRTGEKVFLECVQDMDHENMFWYRQDPGLGLRLIYFSYDVKMKEKGDIPEGYSVSREKKERFSLILESASTNQTSMYLCASSSLVPTLNTEAFFGQGTRLTVV.

The gene calls are TRBV4-1 and TRBJ1-1, with D possibly being TRBD1 (6 bases). Trimming removed 1 base from V and 1 base from J, with 16 bases in between. Germline loops: CDR1 MGHRA, CDR2 YSYEKL. The CDR3 spans 17 residues. The CDR3 DNA sequence: TGCGCCAGCAGCCAAGTGGCCGGAGGACAGCCGAACACTGAAGCTTTCTTT. Residues: CASSQVAGGQPNTEAFF.

The chain uses TRBV9 and TRBJ2-5, with a tentative D call TRBD2 (6 bases). V lost 6 bases and J lost 1, with 13 bases in between. The CDR3 has 14 amino acids. Germline values: CDR1 SGDLS, CDR2 YYNGEE. CDR3 DNA sequence: TGTGCCAGCACCCCTCGGGAGTCCCAAGAGACCCAGTACTTC. It translates to CASTPRESQETQYF.

This chain connects TRBV30 to TRBJ1-5; D remains unclear. The length of the CDR3 is 14 residues. V shed 1 base and J shed 2 bases, with 9 bases lying between them. Germline V lookup: CDR1 GTSNPN, CDR2 SVGIG (reference sequence). CDR3 amino acids: CAWSGVRGNQPQHF. The CDR3 bases are TGTGCCTGGAGTGGAGTTCGGGGCAATCAGCCCCAGCATTTT. The full variable domain, completed using reference TRBV30 and TRBJ1-5, is SQTIHQWPATLVQPVGSPLSLECTVEGTSNPNLYWYRQAAGRGLQLLFYSVGIGQISSEVPQNLSASRPQDRQFILSSKKLLLSDSGFYLCAWSGVRGNQPQHFGDGTRLSIL.

The V call is TRBV7-2, the J call TRBJ2-1; TRBD2 agrees at 13 bases. V gave up 2 bases and J gave up 0 bases; unmatched junction bases: 7. CDR1 and CDR2 (germline): SGHTA, FQGNSA. The CDR3 is made up of 19 amino acids. As DNA, the CDR3 is TGTGCCAGCAGCTTAAGGGGACTAGCGGGGCCGAGCTCCTACAATGAGCAGTTCTTC. Its protein product is CASSLRGLAGPSSYNEQFF.